This T cell receptor beta chain was recorded in a study of memory CD4+ T cells and cytomegalovirus serostatus. The V gene's germline CDR1 is SEHNR and CDR2 FQNEAQ (reference sequence). The CDR3 covers 15 residues. The J segment lost 6 bases and the V segment lost 5 bases, leaving 8 bases of the junction unmatched. Single viable CD3+CD4+CD8-CD45RO+ cells were sorted as the memory CD4+ T cells. Data came from immunoSEQ multiplex PCR; TCRdb stores just in-frame clones and leaves some out. The table shows 80,000 to 100,000 clones, with over 70% occurring only once. This TCR was sampled from an adult in good health and CMV-seropositive. J is TRBJ2-1 and V is TRBV7-9, with TRBD2 matching over 9 bases. The sequencing input was memory CD4+ T cells from blood. The CDR3 is CASSRGLATANEQFF. CDR3 DNA sequence: TGTGCCAGCAGCCGAGGACTAGCGACCGCCAATGAGCAGTTCTTC.